The clone carrying this T cell receptor (beta chain) was found many times. The antigen is unknown. As it was prepared, the TCRbeta library received unique molecular identifiers. Using its own MiXCR run on the PCR reads, TCRdb lists one record per CDR3 protein. The sample lists 700,000 or so distinct CDR3 sequences; about 12% were seen once. This CDR3 has 14 amino acids. Trimming pared 1 base from V and 12 bases from J, leaving 18 bases between. Germline V gives CDR1 LNHDA, CDR2 SQIVND (reference sequence). The record originates from a study of T-cell reconstitution after alpha-beta-depleted transplantation in children. Notes on the study in general: As was reported, about two months after transplant, alpha-beta T cells came from several hundred expanded graft clones. Where some patients showed high TCRbeta diversity at day 60, it came from recipient T cells and thymic progenitors that had survived. T-cell counts and diversity were attributed mostly to newly produced T cells one year after transplant.

The TCR originated in a girl aged 2 to 9 with congenital amegakaryocytic thrombocytopenia, due to receive a stem cell transplant. The chain employs TRBV19 and TRBJ1-2, with D unresolved. Sample: PBMCs, taken before TCRalphabeta/CD19-depleted stem cell transplant. The CDR3 spells CASSIVGSVGTNTF. The CDR3 DNA reads as TGTGCCAGTAGTATAGTCGGCAGCGTCGGTACTAACACCTTC.